The 4 T cell receptor beta chains below were found in one sample sequenced in a study of blood T cell repertoires in COVID-19. Data came from immunoSEQ multiplex PCR; TCRdb stores just in-frame clones and leaves some out. The table has some 130,000 clones, more than 60% seen once. Material: peripheral blood. Receptors originate from a woman aged 70-85 years with acute or convalescent COVID-19.

The chain joins TRBV2 to TRBJ2-7; TRBD1 matches at 10 bases. This CDR3 comprises 12 residues. V dropped 4 bases and J dropped 7; count of bases not matched to a gene: 1. CDR1 is SNHLY, CDR2 FYNNEI, per germline. The CDR3: CASSGTGGEQYF. The CDR3 nucleotides read TGTGCCAGCAGTGGGACAGGGGGTGAGCAGTACTTC. Supplemented by reference TRBV2 and TRBJ2-7, the full variable domain reads EPEVTQTPSHQVTQMGQEVILRCVPISNHLYFYWYRQILGQKVEFLVSFYNNEISEKSEIFDDQFSVERPDGSNFTLKIRSTKLEDSAMYFCASSGTGGEQYFGPGTRLTVT.

This rearrangement joins TRBV2 to TRBJ2-2; D perhaps matches TRBD2 (6 bases). Germline loops: CDR1 SNHLY, CDR2 FYNNEI. V was pared by 1 base and J by 0 bases, with 15 bases between. CDR3 size: 18 residues. This CDR3 reads CASSEVRLASANTGELFF. The CDR3 DNA follows: TGTGCCAGCAGTGAAGTACGGCTAGCTAGCGCGAACACCGGGGAGCTGTTTTTT.

This chain links TRBV7-2 with TRBJ2-1; 7 bases match TRBD2. V shed 2 bases, J shed 8 bases, and the junction held 9 bases outside the gene matches. Germline V gene sequence: CDR1 SGHTA, CDR2 FQGNSA. The CDR3 spans 15 residues. In DNA form, the CDR3 reads TGTGCCAGCAGCTTATCAGCCGGGACTAATCATGAGCAGTTCTTC. It yields the protein CASSLSAGTNHEQFF.

There are a few counts of this clone. This chain connects TRBV27 to TRBJ1-5; maybe TRBD1 (5 bases). Germline lookup yields CDR1 MNHEY and CDR2 SMNVEV (reference sequence). V was trimmed by 3 bases and J by 7 bases, leaving 10 bases between them. The CDR3 is made up of 13 amino acids. CDR3 bases: TGTGCCAGCAGTTTGGGGCAAAACCAGCCCCAGCATTTT. Its translation: CASSLGQNQPQHF.